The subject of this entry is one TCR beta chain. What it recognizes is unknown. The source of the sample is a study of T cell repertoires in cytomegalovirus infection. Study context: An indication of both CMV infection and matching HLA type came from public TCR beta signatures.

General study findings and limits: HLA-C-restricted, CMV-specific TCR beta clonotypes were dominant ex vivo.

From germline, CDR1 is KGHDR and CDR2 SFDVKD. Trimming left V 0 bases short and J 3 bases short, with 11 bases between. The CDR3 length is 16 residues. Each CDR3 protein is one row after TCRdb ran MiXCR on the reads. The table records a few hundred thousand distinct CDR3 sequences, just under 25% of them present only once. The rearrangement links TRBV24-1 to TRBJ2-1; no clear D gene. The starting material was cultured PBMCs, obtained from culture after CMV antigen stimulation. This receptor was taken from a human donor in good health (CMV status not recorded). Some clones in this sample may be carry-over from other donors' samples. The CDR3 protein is CATSDLTATDYNEQFF. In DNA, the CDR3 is TGTGCCACCAGTGATTTGACCGCGACTGACTACAATGAGCAGTTCTTC.